The rows below give T cell receptor beta chains drawn from one sample of a study of Ad26.COV2.S vaccination and SARS-CoV-2 variants. The assay was immunoSEQ multiplex PCR, and TCRdb's table has in-frame clones only and misses some. The top ten clones hold 4% to 6% of a sample with roughly 150,000 clones, approximately 90% of them seen once. The input for sequencing was peripheral blood, taken after recovery from COVID-19. The source is a human donor who had recovered from COVID-19. CDR3s include the opening cysteine and the closing phenylalanine or tryptophan. Each record gives: J gene, V gene, D gene, clone size, CDR3 DNA, CDR3 protein. The D gene is left open where the match is weak. A clone size is listed for some rows: how often the clone was seen (once, few, many), or a class if it is expanded.

J: TRBJ2-7
V: TRBV5-6
D: -
size: few
DNA: TGTGCCAGCAGCTTCGCGGGGTCCTACGAGCAGTACTTC
CDR3: CASSFAGSYEQYF

J: TRBJ2-7
V: TRBV7-2
D: -
size: -
DNA: TGTGCCAGCAGCGACCCATGGAAAGACAGGAAACCCCACGAGCAGTACTTC
CDR3: CASSDPWKDRKPHEQYF

J: TRBJ1-5
V: TRBV5-1
D: -
size: -
DNA: TGCGCCAGCAGCCCCGGGTCCATGAATCAGCCCCAGCATTTT
CDR3: CASSPGSMNQPQHF

J: TRBJ1-5
V: TRBV19
D: -
size: -
DNA: TGTGCCAGTAACCGTCGGACAGTTAGGAGGGATCAGCCCCAGCATTTT
CDR3: CASNRRTVRRDQPQHF

J: TRBJ2-3
V: TRBV3-1/TRBV3-2
D: -
size: -
DNA: TGTGCCAGCAGCCAGCGCTCGTTAATAGGGGATACGCAGTATTTT
CDR3: CASSQRSLIGDTQYF

J: TRBJ1-5
V: TRBV12-3/TRBV12-4
D: -
size: once
DNA: TGTGCCAGCAGTCTTGGGGCATCGGCCCAGCATTTT
CDR3: CASSLGASAQHF

J: TRBJ1-1
V: TRBV28
D: -
size: -
DNA: TGTGCCAGCAGTTTTACCCGGACGGCCACTGAAGCTTTCTTT
CDR3: CASSFTRTATEAFF

J: TRBJ1-4
V: TRBV7-9
D: -
size: -
DNA: TGTGCCAGCAGCTCGGGTCTCCAAGGGGCAACTAATGAAAAACTGTTTTTT
CDR3: CASSSGLQGATNEKLFF

J: TRBJ1-6
V: TRBV7-9
D: TRBD1
size: -
DNA: TGTGCCAGCAGCTTAGGGGACAGGGTTGATTCACCCCTCCACTTT
CDR3: CASSLGDRVDSPLHF

J: TRBJ2-3
V: TRBV6-1
D: TRBD2
size: -
DNA: TGTGCCAGCAGTGAAGGGACTAGCGGGACAGATACGCAGTATTTT
CDR3: CASSEGTSGTDTQYF

J: TRBJ1-6
V: TRBV28
D: -
size: -
DNA: TGTGCCAGCAGTTTGGGCGGCAGGGTCTCACCCCTCCACTTT
CDR3: CASSLGGRVSPLHF

J: TRBJ2-1
V: TRBV6-1
D: -
size: -
DNA: TGTGCCAGCAGTGAAGGCTACCCCGATTACAATGAGCAGTTCTTC
CDR3: CASSEGYPDYNEQFF

J: TRBJ1-1
V: TRBV29-1
D: -
size: -
DNA: TGCAGCGCCACCGGGGGAATGAACACTGAAGCTTTCTTT
CDR3: CSATGGMNTEAFF

J: TRBJ1-1
V: TRBV19
D: -
size: -
DNA: TGTGCCACGGGAGCCGGGAACACTGAAGCTTTCTTT
CDR3: CATGAGNTEAFF

J: TRBJ2-2
V: TRBV6-2/TRBV6-3
D: -
size: -
DNA: TGTGCCAGCAGTAACCAGGACAGTCAATACACCGGGGAGCTGTTTTTT
CDR3: CASSNQDSQYTGELFF

J: TRBJ2-1
V: TRBV5-6
D: TRBD1
size: -
DNA: TGTGCCAGCAGCCTAGACAGGGGGCTTAGAAATGAGCAGTTCTTC
CDR3: CASSLDRGLRNEQFF

J: TRBJ2-3
V: TRBV2
D: TRBD2
size: -
DNA: TGTGCCAGCACCGGGGGGTCCACAGATACGCAGTATTTT
CDR3: CASTGGSTDTQYF

J: TRBJ2-3
V: TRBV4-3
D: -
size: -
DNA: TGCGCCAGCGGAAGGGGGGGAAGCGGCATCACAGATACGCAGTATTTT
CDR3: CASGRGGSGITDTQYF

J: TRBJ2-1
V: TRBV9
D: TRBD2
size: -
DNA: TGTGCCAGCAGCGTAGCAGCGGGGGTTGTTGAGCAGTTCTTC
CDR3: CASSVAAGVVEQFF

J: TRBJ1-5
V: TRBV27
D: -
size: -
DNA: TGTGCCAGCAGTTTGTCCGGGACGCAGCCCCAGCATTTT
CDR3: CASSLSGTQPQHF

J: TRBJ1-6
V: TRBV5-4
D: -
size: -
DNA: TGTGCCAGCAGCCTCGCGGCAGGGGACGATAATTCACCCCTCCACTTT
CDR3: CASSLAAGDDNSPLHF

J: TRBJ2-7
V: TRBV5-1
D: -
size: few
DNA: TGCGCCAGCAGGCCTGGGGGTAGCTCCTACGAGCAGTACTTC
CDR3: CASRPGGSSYEQYF

J: TRBJ2-5
V: TRBV7-9
D: TRBD2
size: -
DNA: TGTGCCAGCAGCTTAGGAGCTAGCGGGGGGAAACAAGAGACCCAGTACTTC
CDR3: CASSLGASGGKQETQYF

J: TRBJ2-7
V: TRBV4-2
D: -
size: -
DNA: TGTGCCAGCAGCCAAGAAAAGTACTACGAGCAGTACTTC
CDR3: CASSQEKYYEQYF

J: TRBJ2-3
V: TRBV12-3/TRBV12-4
D: -
size: -
DNA: TGTGCCAGCAGTTTGGTGGATACGCAGTATTTT
CDR3: CASSLVDTQYF

J: TRBJ2-7
V: TRBV7-9
D: -
size: -
DNA: TGTGCCAGCAGTCTCCCGTTGGGGGATGTGTCTTACGAGCAGTACTTC
CDR3: CASSLPLGDVSYEQYF

J: TRBJ1-1
V: TRBV28
D: -
size: -
DNA: TGTGCCAGCAGTTTTCTGAGCACTGAAGCTTTCTTT
CDR3: CASSFLSTEAFF

J: TRBJ1-1
V: TRBV19
D: -
size: -
DNA: TGTGCCAGTAAGCAGGGCGGCACTGAAGCTTTCTTT
CDR3: CASKQGGTEAFF

J: TRBJ1-2
V: TRBV12-3/TRBV12-4
D: -
size: -
DNA: TGTGCCAGCACCCCAGGAACCTATGGCTACACCTTC
CDR3: CASTPGTYGYTF

J: TRBJ2-7
V: TRBV28
D: -
size: -
DNA: TGTGCCAGCAGGCTGGACATAAGCTCCTACGAGCAGTACTTC
CDR3: CASRLDISSYEQYF

J: TRBJ1-6
V: TRBV7-9
D: -
size: -
DNA: TGTGCCAGCAGCTTAGGTGGGGACTTCCATAATTCACCCCTCCACTTT
CDR3: CASSLGGDFHNSPLHF

J: TRBJ1-2
V: TRBV9
D: -
size: -
DNA: TGTGCCAGCAGCGTCGGGCAAGCTAACTATGGCTACACCTTC
CDR3: CASSVGQANYGYTF

J: TRBJ2-1
V: TRBV7-8
D: -
size: -
DNA: TGTGCCAGCCTCCGGGACAACGCTATAGGTGAGCAGTTCTTC
CDR3: CASLRDNAIGEQFF

J: TRBJ1-2
V: TRBV19
D: -
size: -
DNA: TGTGCCAGTAGTATACCGGGGTCAGACTATGGCTACACCTTC
CDR3: CASSIPGSDYGYTF

J: TRBJ2-2
V: TRBV19
D: -
size: -
DNA: TGTGCCAGTAGTATACTCCCAGGAACGGCCGGGGAGCTGTTTTTT
CDR3: CASSILPGTAGELFF

J: TRBJ1-6
V: TRBV7-8
D: -
size: -
DNA: TGTGCCAGCAGCTTAGATGTCTTTGTTTCACCCCTCCACTTT
CDR3: CASSLDVFVSPLHF

J: TRBJ2-2
V: TRBV5-1
D: -
size: -
DNA: TGCGCCAGCAGCGGGGTCGTTCACACCGGGGAGCTGTTTTTT
CDR3: CASSGVVHTGELFF

J: TRBJ2-5
V: TRBV5-4
D: TRBD1
size: -
DNA: TGTGCCAGCAGCTTGGTACATGGGACAGGGGGAGAGACCCAGTACTTC
CDR3: CASSLVHGTGGETQYF

J: TRBJ1-6
V: TRBV5-1
D: TRBD1
size: few
DNA: TGCGCCAGCAGCCAGACAGGGCCCTATAATTCACCCCTCCACTTT
CDR3: CASSQTGPYNSPLHF

J: TRBJ1-3
V: TRBV14
D: -
size: -
DNA: TGTGCCAGCAGCCCCGGGGGTGGAAACACCATATATTTT
CDR3: CASSPGGGNTIYF

J: TRBJ1-1
V: TRBV4-3
D: -
size: -
DNA: TGCGCCAGCAGCCAAGATGTTACAGGGAGGCTCGACACTGAAGCTTTCTTT
CDR3: CASSQDVTGRLDTEAFF

J: TRBJ1-5
V: TRBV6-6
D: -
size: -
DNA: TGTGCCAGCAGTTACAGTCTATATCAGCCCCAGCATTTT
CDR3: CASSYSLYQPQHF

J: TRBJ1-1
V: TRBV9
D: TRBD1
size: -
DNA: TGTGCCAGCAGCGAGGCAGGGGGTACCTCTGAAGCTTTCTTT
CDR3: CASSEAGGTSEAFF

J: TRBJ1-1
V: TRBV18
D: -
size: -
DNA: TGTGCCAGCTCACAAAACAAAGACACTGAAGCTTTCTTT
CDR3: CASSQNKDTEAFF

J: TRBJ2-7
V: TRBV20-1
D: -
size: -
DNA: TGCAGTGCTGGGGACAACTACGAGCAGTACTTC
CDR3: CSAGDNYEQYF

J: TRBJ1-2
V: TRBV24-1
D: -
size: -
DNA: TGTGCCACCAGTGATCGACCCGGGCGCGGGGATGGCTACACCTTC
CDR3: CATSDRPGRGDGYTF

J: TRBJ1-4
V: TRBV28
D: -
size: -
DNA: TGTGCCAGCAGTCCCCCGGGGGCTGCAACTAATGAAAAACTGTTTTTT
CDR3: CASSPPGAATNEKLFF

J: TRBJ2-1
V: TRBV29-1
D: -
size: -
DNA: TGCAGCGTTGGGAAGGGGTGGAGTTTGAATGAGCAGTTCTTC
CDR3: CSVGKGWSLNEQFF

J: TRBJ2-7
V: TRBV28
D: -
size: -
DNA: TGTGCCAGCAGAAATGCCCGACTTACCGACGAGCAGTACTTC
CDR3: CASRNARLTDEQYF

J: TRBJ1-3
V: TRBV11-2
D: TRBD1
size: -
DNA: TGTGCCAGCAGCCGCCGGACAGGGGGAACTGGAAACACCATATATTTT
CDR3: CASSRRTGGTGNTIYF

J: TRBJ2-6
V: TRBV25-1
D: -
size: -
DNA: TGTGCCAGCAGTGAATATCGGGATACAGGGTGGCCCAACGTCCTGACTTTC
CDR3: CASSEYRDTGWPNVLTF

J: TRBJ2-3
V: TRBV20-1
D: -
size: -
DNA: TGCAGTCACAACACAGATACGCAGTATTTT
CDR3: CSHNTDTQYF

J: TRBJ2-1
V: TRBV18
D: -
size: -
DNA: TGTGCCAGCTCACTCTCGGGCCCTGCAAGCAATGAGCAGTTCTTC
CDR3: CASSLSGPASNEQFF

J: TRBJ1-6
V: TRBV20-1
D: -
size: -
DNA: TGCAGTGCTAGTCGGACAGAAAATTCACCCCTCCACTTT
CDR3: CSASRTENSPLHF